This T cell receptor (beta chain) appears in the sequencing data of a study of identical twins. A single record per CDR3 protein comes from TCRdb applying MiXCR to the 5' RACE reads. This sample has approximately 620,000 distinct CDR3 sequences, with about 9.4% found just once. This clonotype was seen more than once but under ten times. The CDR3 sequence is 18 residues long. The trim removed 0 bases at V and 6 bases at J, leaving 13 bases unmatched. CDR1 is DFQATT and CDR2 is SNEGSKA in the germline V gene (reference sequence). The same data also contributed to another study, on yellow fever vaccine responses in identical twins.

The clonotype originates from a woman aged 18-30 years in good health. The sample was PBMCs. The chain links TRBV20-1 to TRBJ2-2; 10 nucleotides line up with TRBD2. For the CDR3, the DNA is TGCAGTGCTAGAGATCGGCCTAGCGGGAGTTCGCAGGCCGGGGAGCTGTTTTTT. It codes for CSARDRPSGSSQAGELFF.